The clone carrying this T cell receptor (beta chain) was observed a few times. CDR1 is SGHVS and CDR2 is FQNEAQ in the germline V gene. The CDR3 runs 16 residues. V was shortened by 5 bases and J by 6 bases, with 21 bases between the two germline ends. Among the donors, all were healthy bone marrow donors. The PCR contained 60 Vbeta and 13 Jbeta primers. Repertoires were generated with immunoSEQ multiplex PCR, while TCRdb's copy carries only in-frame clones and drops some. The sample holds about 100,000 clones, roughly three quarters seen once. These data are taken from a study of cytomegalovirus exposure and HLA in healthy donors.

The rearrangement links TRBV7-8 to TRBJ2-3; weak D call: TRBD2 (5 bases). Sequenced input: PBMCs. The TCR comes from a man aged 40-49 years in good health and CMV-seronegative. This chain's CDR3 is CASSPRTNPSGDTQYF. The CDR3 region has the DNA TGTGCCAGCAGCCCGCGGACGAACCCCTCGGGGGATACGCAGTATTTT.